The sequence of this T cell receptor beta chain was determined in a study of cytomegalovirus exposure and HLA in healthy donors. Study-wide results and caveats: Roughly uniform sequencing depth across donors was assumed, possibly incorrectly. The listing of roughly 160 TCR beta chains classed them as cytomegalovirus-associated. TCR beta V- and J-gene trimming was later associated with a missense DCLRE1C variant.

Comments on this clone: Its antigen is not identified.

V shed 4 bases and J 7 bases; nucleotides not matched to a gene: 9. The CDR3 length is 15 residues. Looked up from germline, CDR1 is MNHNS and CDR2 is SASEGT. It was with 60 Vbeta and 13 Jbeta primers that the PCR ran. The method was immunoSEQ multiplex PCR; TCRdb's version includes in-frame clones alone and lacks a portion of them. Of fewer than 150,000 clones in the sample, approximately 80% were seen once. The chain uses TRBV6-1 and TRBJ1-2; 10 positions agree with TRBD1. The receptor was derived from a woman in her 40s in good health and CMV-seropositive. Sequencing input: PBMCs. Written as DNA, the CDR3 is TGTGCCAGCAGTGCTTCCCCGGGACAGGGGTTTGGCTACACCTTC. Translation: CASSASPGQGFGYTF.